The following is a T cell receptor (beta chain) sequence with its context. This clonotype was observed a handful of times. The antigen it recognizes is unknown. The record has no base qualities; no much larger clone is one base away. To prepare the library, 5' RACE was applied. Sequencing relied on an Illumina HiSeq 2500. A second PCR of about 6 to 11 cycles was run with a J-beta primer mix and a sample-barcoded 5' primer. A template-switch 5' adaptor carrying 12 random nucleotides introduced a unique molecular identifier onto each TCR beta cDNA molecule. Each sample yielded at least 3 million CDR3-containing paired-end reads. All of the RNA was converted into first-strand cDNA using the Mint cDNA synthesis kit, with a TRBC-specific oligonucleotide serving as the primer. Following uracil-DNA glycosylase treatment, a first 18-cycle PCR with universal primers M1SS and BC2_uni_R was performed on all cDNA. Per the source publication's procedure: For normalization, 1 million high-quality reads were randomly selected from each sample, with every read carrying a distinct molecular identifier. Reads sharing molecular identifiers were discarded rather than binned into consensus sequences. MiTCR, set to a Q25 quality threshold and the strictest error-elimination algorithm, was used for CDR3 identification, clonotype clustering and error correction. A nonparametric unseen species model using Euler transformation provided a lower-bound estimate of total TCR beta diversity. Through fastp at Q25 and MiXCR, TCRdb rebuilt clones from the public reads, retaining in-frame beta chains. CDR3 protein sequences are deduplicated, and each keeps its most common genes and DNA. The V and J calls, along with clone size, are taken from TCRdb and not from the paper's own processing. The sample profile shows about 640,000 distinct CDR3 sequences; around three fifths of them were found once. Of the sample, over 30% is held by the ten largest clones.

The data are from a study of blood T cells in healthy people across ages (dated by TCRdb to the mid-2010s). Background on the whole study: In model experiments, roughly one uniquely barcoded TCR beta cDNA molecule per two T cells was captured by template switching. Four age groups were formed from the donors: young (average roughly 15 years), middle-aged (less than 40), aged (roughly 56) and long-lived (approximately 80). Using deep sequencing normalized with unique cDNA molecular identifiers, the study measured how TCR beta repertoire diversity changes with age. The study analyzed two additional independent replicas of 1 million unique cDNA reads from the same blood draw for two donors, one aged 18 to 30 and one aged 80 or older. To avoid experimental bias, donors of different ages were randomly spread across the sequencing lanes. Broader findings and caveats from the paper: Conclusive comparison of naive and antigen-experienced compartments was prevented by the profiling of bulk unsorted PBMCs. The CMV infection status of donors was not known, potentially confounding age-related changes in expanded clonotypes. Compared with the aged group, the long-lived group had more naive CD4+ T cells, fewer expanded clones and increased TCR diversity, suggesting age selection. As age increased, observed TCR beta diversity per million T cells dropped in a roughly linear way, and a significant reduction was already evident by age roughly 40. Estimates of total diversity based on one million sequenced T cells were considered lower bounds and underestimates. Observed TCR beta diversity correlated strongly with the percentage of naive T cells measured by flow cytometry.

CDR1 and CDR2, looked up from the germline V gene, are SGHAT and FQNNGV. Trimming leaves V shorter by 5 bases and J shorter by 3 bases, with the junction holding 11 bases beyond the gene matches. The CDR3, from cysteine to phenylalanine, totals 17 residues. CDR3 DNA is the only sequence kept; it has 51 bases, read in frame from the first base. Systemically healthy Caucasian individuals from Russia, 35 to 40 in total and aged about 6 to 90 years, were included as donors. Each donor gave ten milliliters of peripheral blood, drawn into EDTA-treated Vacutainer tubes. Ficoll-Paque density-gradient centrifugation was used to isolate PBMCs, with at least 7 million obtained per sample. Trizol reagent was used to extract total RNA from the PBMCs, yielding at least 5 micrograms per sample. Naive CD45RAhigh/CD27high T cell percentages were measured by flow cytometry on a PBMC aliquot from every donor.

The material sequenced was blood. This chain joins TRBV11-2 to TRBJ2-3; 10 nucleotides in the junction match TRBD2. The clonotype comes from a man in his fifties or sixties in good health. The CDR3 has the sequence CASSPLLASGGTDTQYF. In nucleotides, the sequence is TGTGCCAGCAGCCCTTTATTAGCTAGCGGGGGTACAGATACGCAGTATTTT.